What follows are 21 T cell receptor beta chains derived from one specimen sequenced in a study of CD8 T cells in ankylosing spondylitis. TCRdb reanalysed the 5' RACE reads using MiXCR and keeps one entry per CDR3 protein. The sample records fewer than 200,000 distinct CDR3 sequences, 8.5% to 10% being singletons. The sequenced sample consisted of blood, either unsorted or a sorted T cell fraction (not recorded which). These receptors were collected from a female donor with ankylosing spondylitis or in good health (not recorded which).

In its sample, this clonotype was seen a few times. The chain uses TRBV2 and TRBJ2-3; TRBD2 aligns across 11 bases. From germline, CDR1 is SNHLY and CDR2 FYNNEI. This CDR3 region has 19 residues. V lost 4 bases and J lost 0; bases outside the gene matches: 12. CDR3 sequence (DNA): TGTGCCAGCAGTGGACTAGCGGGACTTTATAGCACTAGCACAGATACGCAGTATTTT. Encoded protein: CASSGLAGLYSTSTDTQYF.

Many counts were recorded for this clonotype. CDR3 nucleotide sequence: TGTGCCAGTTCTACAGATAGCTCCTACGAGCAGTACTTC. Translated, it gives CASSTDSSYEQYF. The rearrangement uses TRBV19 and TRBJ2-7; D gene unclear. The CDR3 runs to 13 residues. The V gene's germline CDR1 is LNHDA and CDR2 SQIVND (reference sequence). V gave up 8 bases and J gave up 0 bases, with 11 bases separating them.

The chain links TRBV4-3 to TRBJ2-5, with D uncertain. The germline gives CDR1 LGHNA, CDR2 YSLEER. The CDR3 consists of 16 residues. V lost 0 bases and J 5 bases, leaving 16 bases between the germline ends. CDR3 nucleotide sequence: TGCGCCAGCAGCCAAGATCGTCGATCACTGGGTGAGACCCAGTACTTC. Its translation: CASSQDRRSLGETQYF.

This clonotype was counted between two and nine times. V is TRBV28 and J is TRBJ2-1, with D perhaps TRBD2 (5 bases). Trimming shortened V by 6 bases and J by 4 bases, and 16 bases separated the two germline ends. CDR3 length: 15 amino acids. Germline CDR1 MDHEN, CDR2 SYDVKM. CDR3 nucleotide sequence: TGTGCCAGCAGCCATAGGAGGCGTTCTTACAATGAGCAGTTCTTC. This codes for CASSHRRRSYNEQFF.

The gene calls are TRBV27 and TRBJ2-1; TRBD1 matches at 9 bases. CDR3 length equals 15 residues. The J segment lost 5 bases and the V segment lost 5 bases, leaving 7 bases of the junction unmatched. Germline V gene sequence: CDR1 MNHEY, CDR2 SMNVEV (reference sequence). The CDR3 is CASSPIGQGNNEQFF. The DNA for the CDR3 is TGTGCCAGCAGTCCTATCGGACAGGGGAACAATGAGCAGTTCTTC.

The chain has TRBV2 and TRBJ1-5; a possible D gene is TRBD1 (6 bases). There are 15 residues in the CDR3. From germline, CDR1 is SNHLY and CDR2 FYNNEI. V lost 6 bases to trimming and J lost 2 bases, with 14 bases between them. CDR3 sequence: CASRRDTLRNQPQHF. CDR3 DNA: TGTGCCAGCAGACGGGACACACTACGCAATCAGCCCCAGCATTTT.

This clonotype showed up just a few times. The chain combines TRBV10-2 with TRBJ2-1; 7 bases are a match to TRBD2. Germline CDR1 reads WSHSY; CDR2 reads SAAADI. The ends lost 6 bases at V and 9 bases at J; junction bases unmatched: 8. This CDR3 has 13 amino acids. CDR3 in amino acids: CASSWGGTSEQFF. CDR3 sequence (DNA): TGCGCCAGCAGCTGGGGGGGGACGAGTGAGCAGTTCTTC.

The CDR3 nucleotides read TGTGCCAGCAGCCGGACAGGTACAGTCATGAACACTGAAGCTTTCTTT. Translation: CASSRTGTVMNTEAFF. The genes are TRBV7-8 and TRBJ1-1; 7 nucleotides line up with TRBD1. Germline CDR1 SGHVS, CDR2 FQNEAQ. This CDR3 has 16 residues. V was clipped by 5 bases and J by 0 bases; unmatched bases: 9.

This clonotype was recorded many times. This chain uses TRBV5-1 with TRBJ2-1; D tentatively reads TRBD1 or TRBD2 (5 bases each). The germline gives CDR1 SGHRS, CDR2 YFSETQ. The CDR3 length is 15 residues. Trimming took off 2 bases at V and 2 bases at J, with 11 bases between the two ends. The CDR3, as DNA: TGCGCCAGCAGCTTAGGGACCTCGGCCTACAATGAGCAGTTCTTC. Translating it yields CASSLGTSAYNEQFF.

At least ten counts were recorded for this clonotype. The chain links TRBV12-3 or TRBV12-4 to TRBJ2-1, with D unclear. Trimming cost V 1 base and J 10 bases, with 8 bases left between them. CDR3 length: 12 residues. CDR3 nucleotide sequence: TGTGCCAGCAGTTTAGTCAACTTAGAGCAGTTCTTC. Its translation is CASSLVNLEQFF.

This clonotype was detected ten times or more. The CDR3 sequence is CASSPMGGEDQETQYF. The CDR3 DNA reads TGCGCCAGCAGCCCCATGGGAGGGGAGGACCAAGAGACCCAGTACTTC. The chain is built from TRBV4-3 and TRBJ2-5; 7 bases are a match to TRBD2. Germline CDR1 is LGHNA and CDR2 is YSLEER. J was trimmed by 0 bases and V by 4 bases; bases with no gene match: 8. This CDR3 has 16 amino acids.

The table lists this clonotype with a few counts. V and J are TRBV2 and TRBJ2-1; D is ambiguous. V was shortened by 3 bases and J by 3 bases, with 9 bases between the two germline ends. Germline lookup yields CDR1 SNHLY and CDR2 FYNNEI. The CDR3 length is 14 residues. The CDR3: CASSEGRYYNEQFF. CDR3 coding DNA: TGTGCCAGCAGTGAGGGCAGGTACTACAATGAGCAGTTCTTC.

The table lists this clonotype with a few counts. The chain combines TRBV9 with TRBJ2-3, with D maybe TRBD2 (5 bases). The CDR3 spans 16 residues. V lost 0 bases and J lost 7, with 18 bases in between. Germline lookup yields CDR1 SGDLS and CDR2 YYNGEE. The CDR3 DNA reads TGTGCCAGCAGCGTAGGGCACCTACTAGTTTGGCATACGCAGTATTTT. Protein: CASSVGHLLVWHTQYF.

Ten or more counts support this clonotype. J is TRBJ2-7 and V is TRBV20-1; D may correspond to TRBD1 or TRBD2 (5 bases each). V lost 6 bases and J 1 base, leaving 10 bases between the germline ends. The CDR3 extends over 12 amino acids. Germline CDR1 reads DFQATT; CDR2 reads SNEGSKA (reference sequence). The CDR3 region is CSADTGSYEQYF. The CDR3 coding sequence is TGCAGTGCGGACACGGGGTCCTACGAGCAGTACTTC.

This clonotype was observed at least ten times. Written as DNA, the CDR3 is TGTGCCAGCAGCATCGACGGGACTAGCGGGACCCAAGATACGCAGTATTTT. It yields the protein CASSIDGTSGTQDTQYF. This chain uses TRBV7-8 with TRBJ2-3; the match to TRBD2 covers 13 bases. Germline V CDR1 and CDR2: SGHVS, FQNEAQ. V lost 5 bases to trimming and J lost 5 bases; unmatched junction nucleotides: 10. This CDR3 contains 17 residues.

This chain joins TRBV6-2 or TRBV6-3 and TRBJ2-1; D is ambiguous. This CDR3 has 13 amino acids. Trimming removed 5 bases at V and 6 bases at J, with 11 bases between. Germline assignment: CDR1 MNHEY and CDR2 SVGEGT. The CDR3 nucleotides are TGTGCCAGCAGTGTCGGACGCCGCAATGAGCAGTTCTTC. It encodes CASSVGRRNEQFF.

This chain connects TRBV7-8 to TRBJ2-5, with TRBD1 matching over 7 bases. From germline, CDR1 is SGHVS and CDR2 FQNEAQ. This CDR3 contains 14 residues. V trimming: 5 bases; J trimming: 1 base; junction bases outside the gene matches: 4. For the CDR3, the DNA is TGTGCCAGCAGCGGGACAGACTTCCAAGAGACCCAGTACTTC. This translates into CASSGTDFQETQYF.

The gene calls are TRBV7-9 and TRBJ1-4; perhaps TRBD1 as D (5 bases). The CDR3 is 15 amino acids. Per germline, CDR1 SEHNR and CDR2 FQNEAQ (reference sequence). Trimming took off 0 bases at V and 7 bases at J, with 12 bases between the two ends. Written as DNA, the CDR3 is TGTGCCAGCAGCTTAGCGAAGGGGTATGGTGAAAAACTGTTTTTT. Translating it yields CASSLAKGYGEKLFF.

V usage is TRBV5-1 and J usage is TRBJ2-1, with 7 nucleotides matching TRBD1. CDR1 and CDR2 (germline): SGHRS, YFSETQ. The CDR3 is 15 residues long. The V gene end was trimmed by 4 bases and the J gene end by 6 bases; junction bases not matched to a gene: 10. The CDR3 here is CASSPYRGEVNEQFF. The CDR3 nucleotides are TGCGCCAGCAGCCCCTACAGGGGCGAGGTCAATGAGCAGTTCTTC.

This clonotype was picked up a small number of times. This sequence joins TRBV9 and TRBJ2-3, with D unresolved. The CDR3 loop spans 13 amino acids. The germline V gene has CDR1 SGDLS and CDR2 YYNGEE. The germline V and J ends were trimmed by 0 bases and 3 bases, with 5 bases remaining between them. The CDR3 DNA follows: TGTGCCAGCAGCGTAGGCTTGACAGATACGCAGTATTTT. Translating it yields CASSVGLTDTQYF.

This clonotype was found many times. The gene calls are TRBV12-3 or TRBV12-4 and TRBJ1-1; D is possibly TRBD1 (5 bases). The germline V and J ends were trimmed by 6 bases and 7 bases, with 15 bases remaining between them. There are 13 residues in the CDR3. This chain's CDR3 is CASSPGPGGEAFF. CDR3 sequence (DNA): TGTGCCAGCAGCCCGGGCCCGGGGGGTGAAGCTTTCTTT.